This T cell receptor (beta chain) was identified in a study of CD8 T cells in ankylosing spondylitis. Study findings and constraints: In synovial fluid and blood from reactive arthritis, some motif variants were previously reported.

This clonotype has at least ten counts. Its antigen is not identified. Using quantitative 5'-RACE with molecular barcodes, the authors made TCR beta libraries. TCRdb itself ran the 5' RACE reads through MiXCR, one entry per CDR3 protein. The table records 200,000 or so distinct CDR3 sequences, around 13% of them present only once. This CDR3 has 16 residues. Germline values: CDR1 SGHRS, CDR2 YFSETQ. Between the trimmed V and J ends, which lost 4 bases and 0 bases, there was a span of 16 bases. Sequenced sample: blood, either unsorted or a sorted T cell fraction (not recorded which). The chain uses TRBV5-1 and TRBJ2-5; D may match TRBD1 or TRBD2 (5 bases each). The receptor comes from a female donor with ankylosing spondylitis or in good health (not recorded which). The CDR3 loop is CASSPGWRQYQETQYF. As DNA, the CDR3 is TGCGCCAGCAGCCCGGGGTGGAGACAGTACCAAGAGACCCAGTACTTC.